These T cell receptor beta chains were read from a single sample in a study of control samples from healthy donors and cancer patients. Clones were sequenced by immunoSEQ multiplex PCR, and TCRdb holds only the in-frame ones, with some missing. Of 100,000 to 150,000 clones listed, more than 75% are singletons. The sequenced sample was blood. The source is a man aged 40-55 years in good health. CDR3s include the opening cysteine and the closing phenylalanine or tryptophan. D genes are given only for firm matches. Not all rows give a size; the values are once, few, many and, for expanded clones, a class.

D gene,J gene,V gene,clone size,CDR3 protein,CDR3 DNA
-,TRBJ1-1,TRBV7-8,once,CASSLRDIEAFF,TGTGCCAGCAGCTTACGGGACATTGAAGCTTTCTTT
-,TRBJ2-2,TRBV19,-,CASSLGGNTGELFF,TGTGCCAGTAGTCTCGGGGGTAACACCGGGGAGCTGTTTTTT
TRBD1,TRBJ1-5,TRBV13,-,CASSWGQGGGQPQHF,TGTGCCAGCAGCTGGGGTCAGGGGGGAGGCCAGCCCCAGCATTTT
TRBD1,TRBJ1-2,TRBV27,-,CASSPGGQIGGGYTF,TGTGCCAGCAGTCCCGGGGGACAGATCGGAGGTGGCTACACCTTC
TRBD1,TRBJ1-2,TRBV5-1,-,CASSADRVGGYTF,TGCGCCAGCAGCGCCGACAGGGTGGGAGGCTACACCTTC
-,TRBJ2-2,TRBV4-3,once,CASQQGLNTGELFF,TGCGCCAGCCAGCAGGGACTTAACACCGGGGAGCTGTTTTTT
-,TRBJ1-2,TRBV29-1,-,CSVEEGRVNYGYTF,TGCAGCGTTGAAGAAGGAAGGGTTAACTATGGCTACACCTTC
-,TRBJ1-2,TRBV10-3,-,CAISEQGPLGYTF,TGTGCCATCAGTGAGCAAGGACCACTGGGCTACACCTTC
-,TRBJ1-6,TRBV18,once,CASSGGKDSPLHF,TGTGCCAGCTCGGGGGGAAAGGATTCACCCCTCCACTTT
TRBD2,TRBJ2-7,TRBV18,-,CASSPPASGGNEQYF,TGTGCCAGCTCACCACCGGCTAGCGGGGGGAACGAGCAGTACTTC
-,TRBJ2-5,TRBV6-6,-,CASTNTRTVVQETQYF,TGTGCCAGCACCAACACTCGGACAGTAGTTCAAGAGACCCAGTACTTC
TRBD1,TRBJ1-5,TRBV3-1/TRBV3-2,-,CATGDRAQGQPQHF,TGTGCCACCGGAGACAGGGCCCAGGGTCAACCCCAGCATTTT
TRBD2,TRBJ2-1,TRBV12-3/TRBV12-4,-,CASRASGGDEQFF,TGTGCCAGCAGGGCTAGCGGGGGCGATGAGCAGTTCTTC
-,TRBJ2-3,TRBV5-4,-,CASSLGGWRGRTDTQYF,TGTGCCAGCAGCTTGGGGGGATGGCGGGGACGCACAGATACGCAGTATTTT
-,TRBJ2-6,TRBV2,-,CASSEARSSGANVLTF,TGTGCCAGCAGTGAAGCTAGAAGCTCTGGGGCCAACGTCCTGACTTTC
-,TRBJ2-7,TRBV20-1,-,CSAGTREEQYF,TGCAGTGCGGGTACGAGGGAGGAGCAGTACTTC
-,TRBJ1-1,TRBV7-2,once,CASRKGGGYTEAFF,TGTGCCAGCAGAAAAGGAGGGGGTTACACTGAAGCTTTCTTT
-,TRBJ2-4,TRBV3-1/TRBV3-2,-,CASSQEPLPIQYF,TGTGCCAGCAGCCAAGAACCCCTTCCCATTCAGTACTTC
TRBD1,TRBJ2-1,TRBV14,-,CASSQADGTGRVNEQFF,TGTGCCAGCAGCCAAGCGGATGGGACAGGGCGAGTGAATGAGCAGTTCTTC
-,TRBJ1-4,TRBV25-1,-,CASSPSRFATNEKLFF,TGTGCCAGCAGCCCCTCGAGATTTGCCACTAATGAAAAACTGTTTTTT
-,TRBJ2-4,TRBV4-3,-,CASSLEAGENIQYF,TGCGCCAGCAGCTTAGAGGCCGGTGAGAACATTCAGTACTTC
-,TRBJ1-1,TRBV12-3/TRBV12-4,-,CASTYAIREAFF,TGTGCCAGCACCTATGCGATTCGTGAAGCTTTCTTT
TRBD2,TRBJ2-5,TRBV7-2,-,CASSSQGLAGTQYF,TGTGCCAGCAGCTCCCAAGGACTAGCGGGGACCCAGTACTTC
-,TRBJ1-6,TRBV2,-,CASSEALAGGNSPLHF,TGTGCCAGCAGTGAAGCGCTGGCAGGTGGTAATTCACCCCTCCACTTT
-,TRBJ2-7,TRBV5-6,-,CASSRSNSYEQYF,TGTGCCAGCAGCCGGTCAAACTCCTACGAGCAGTACTTC
-,TRBJ2-7,TRBV4-3,-,CASSQGTGLGEQYF,TGCGCCAGCAGCCAAGGGACCGGACTGGGGGAGCAGTACTTC
-,TRBJ1-4,TRBV7-2,-,CASSLAGSNEKLFF,TGTGCCAGCAGCTTAGCAGGGTCTAATGAAAAACTGTTTTTT
-,TRBJ1-3,TRBV5-1,once,CASSQLPGNTIYF,TGCGCCAGCAGCCAATTACCTGGAAACACCATATATTTT
-,TRBJ1-2,TRBV25-1,-,CASSAGRGWYTF,TGTGCCAGCAGTGCGGGCCGAGGTTGGTACACCTTC
-,TRBJ1-5,TRBV4-2,-,CASSQNGEGQPQHF,TGTGCCAGCAGCCAGAATGGGGAGGGGCAGCCCCAGCATTTT
-,TRBJ1-1,TRBV4-1,-,CASSQEYGRSNTEAFF,TGCGCCAGCAGCCAAGAATACGGGCGTTCGAACACTGAAGCTTTCTTT
TRBD2,TRBJ2-2,TRBV30,-,CAWSVRLAVNTGELFF,TGTGCCTGGAGTGTACGACTAGCGGTGAACACCGGGGAGCTGTTTTTT
-,TRBJ1-2,TRBV5-1,-,CASSLQGNGYTF,TGCGCCAGCAGCTTGCAGGGTAATGGCTACACCTTC
TRBD2,TRBJ2-7,TRBV7-3,-,CASSLGSGASYEQYF,TGTGCCAGCAGCCTAGGGAGCGGGGCCTCCTACGAGCAGTACTTC
TRBD1,TRBJ1-1,TRBV11-3,-,CASGPPRGSMNTEAFF,TGTGCCAGCGGACCTCCCAGGGGGTCAATGAACACTGAAGCTTTCTTT
-,TRBJ1-5,TRBV24-1,-,CATSLNSNQPQHF,TGTGCCACCAGTCTAAATAGCAATCAGCCCCAGCATTTT
TRBD2,TRBJ2-3,TRBV5-6,-,CASSFGLAGGGWTDTQYF,TGTGCCAGCAGCTTCGGACTAGCGGGGGGAGGGTGGACAGATACGCAGTATTTT
-,TRBJ2-1,TRBV18,-,CASSPSLADEQFF,TGTGCCAGCTCACCTTCCCTAGCTGATGAGCAGTTCTTC
TRBD2,TRBJ2-1,TRBV11-3,-,CASSPAGISYNEQFF,TGTGCCAGCAGCCCAGCGGGGATCTCCTACAATGAGCAGTTCTTC
-,TRBJ1-1,TRBV6-6,-,CASVLGLNTEAFF,TGTGCCAGCGTCCTCGGGTTGAACACTGAAGCTTTCTTT
-,TRBJ2-2,TRBV18,-,CASSPYPNTGELFF,TGTGCCAGCTCACCCTACCCGAACACCGGGGAGCTGTTTTTT
-,TRBJ2-5,TRBV5-6,-,CASSFKTTGQETQYF,TGTGCCAGCAGCTTTAAGACGACAGGCCAAGAGACCCAGTACTTC
TRBD1,TRBJ2-5,TRBV24-1,-,CATSDFGTGGQETQYF,TGTGCCACCAGTGATTTCGGGACAGGGGGCCAAGAGACCCAGTACTTC
-,TRBJ1-1,TRBV7-2,-,CASSSRRAGLGTEAFF,TGTGCCAGCAGCTCCCGAAGAGCGGGGCTGGGCACTGAAGCTTTCTTT
TRBD1,TRBJ2-2,TRBV5-1,-,CASSWDRGRTGELFF,TGCGCCAGCAGCTGGGACAGGGGGCGCACCGGGGAGCTGTTTTTT
-,TRBJ2-1,TRBV5-5,many,CASSGTVQIGNNEQFF,TGTGCCAGCAGCGGGACGGTACAAATTGGAAACAATGAGCAGTTCTTC
-,TRBJ2-5,TRBV5-1,-,CASSWGRGGQETQYF,TGCGCCAGCAGCTGGGGGCGCGGGGGACAAGAGACCCAGTACTTC
-,TRBJ2-3,TRBV4-2,-,CASSQGMGADTQYF,TGTGCCAGCAGCCAAGGGATGGGAGCGGATACGCAGTATTTT
-,TRBJ2-3,TRBV29-1,-,CSVLSIFGGPADTQYF,TGCAGCGTTTTGAGTATATTTGGGGGCCCGGCAGATACGCAGTATTTT
-,TRBJ1-4,TRBV4-3,-,CASSQDYGEKLFF,TGCGCCAGCAGCCAAGACTATGGTGAAAAACTGTTTTTT
-,TRBJ1-1,TRBV7-2,-,CASSLGQNTEAFF,TGTGCCAGCAGCTTAGGACAGAACACTGAAGCTTTCTTT
-,TRBJ1-2,TRBV3-1/TRBV3-2,-,CASRRGWVGYGYTF,TGTGCCAGCAGACGGGGTTGGGTCGGCTATGGCTACACCTTC
-,TRBJ2-2,TRBV24-1,-,CATSDLRHALRGSVKTGELFF,TGTGCCACCAGTGATTTGCGGCATGCATTGAGGGGATCCGTAAAAACCGGGGAGCTGTTTTTT
-,TRBJ2-1,TRBV6-5,-,CASSYRVNYNEQFF,TGTGCCAGCAGTTACCGGGTAAACTACAATGAGCAGTTCTTC
-,TRBJ1-6,TRBV2,-,CASSEVKAYNSPLHF,TGTGCCAGCAGTGAAGTTAAGGCTTATAATTCACCCCTCCACTTT